The 27 T cell receptor beta chains below were found in one sample sequenced in a study of T-cell reconstitution after alpha-beta-depleted transplantation in children. The TCRbeta library was prepared with unique molecular identifiers. TCRdb recomputed calls from the PCR reads with MiXCR, one row per CDR3 protein. The repertoire holds fewer than 1 million distinct CDR3 sequences, with approximately 15% as singletons. Sequences were derived from PBMCs, mostly from graft donor cells, sampled 360 days after TCRalphabeta/CD19-depleted stem cell transplant. These receptors were collected from a male patient younger than 18 who had a stem cell transplant for acute lymphoblastic leukemia, so the T cells may come from the graft donor.

The V call is TRBV7-9, the J call TRBJ2-1; 8 nucleotides align to TRBD1. Trimming removed 5 bases from V and 0 bases from J; junction bases left unmatched: 6. Germline V lookup: CDR1 SEHNR, CDR2 FQNEAQ (reference sequence). The CDR3 is 16 amino acids. The CDR3 spells CASSGGQGSSYNEQFF. CDR3 sequence (DNA): TGTGCCAGCAGCGGCGGACAGGGTTCCTCCTACAATGAGCAGTTCTTC.

V and J are TRBV19 and TRBJ2-1; 8 bases map to TRBD1. V shed 7 bases, J shed 0 bases, and the junction held 11 bases outside the gene matches. The CDR3 covers 17 residues. Germline V gives CDR1 LNHDA, CDR2 SQIVND (reference sequence). CDR3 protein: CASIALTGVFSYNEQFF. In DNA form, the CDR3 reads TGTGCCAGTATAGCATTGACAGGGGTATTCTCCTACAATGAGCAGTTCTTC.

The chain couples TRBV7-9 to TRBJ1-6, with a tentative D call TRBD1 (6 bases). There are 15 residues in the CDR3. The V end was cut by 6 bases, the J end by 8 bases, with 17 bases between. CDR1 and CDR2 (germline): SEHNR, FQNEAQ (reference sequence). CDR3 region: CASRVLRQEDSPLHF. Written as DNA, the CDR3 is TGTGCCAGCAGGGTCCTCAGACAGGAAGATTCACCCCTCCACTTT.

This clonotype was counted a few times. The V gene is TRBV25-1, the J gene TRBJ2-1, with a possible D match to TRBD2 (6 bases). The CDR3 consists of 16 residues. Germline V lookup: CDR1 MGHDK, CDR2 SYGVNS. The germline V and J ends were trimmed by 2 bases and 3 bases, with 14 bases remaining between them. The CDR3, as DNA: TGTGCCAGCAGTGAACCAGCGGGCGGTCACTACAATGAGCAGTTCTTC. Amino acid sequence: CASSEPAGGHYNEQFF.

This rearrangement joins TRBV20-1 to TRBJ2-1; 9 nucleotides match TRBD2. The CDR3 runs 15 residues. Looked up from germline, CDR1 is DFQATT and CDR2 is SNEGSKA (reference sequence). Trimming at V came to 1 base and at J to 8 bases, leaving 9 bases not matched to a gene. Here the CDR3 reads CSARARGSGRYEQFF. The CDR3 coding sequence is TGCAGTGCTAGAGCTCGGGGGAGCGGGAGGTATGAGCAGTTCTTC.

The chain links TRBV12-5 to TRBJ2-3; no firm D call. The germline CDR1 and CDR2 sequences are LGHNT and FRNRAP. V was cut by 2 bases and J by 0 bases, with 6 bases left in between. This CDR3 has 14 amino acids. The CDR3 here is CASGLLLSTDTQYF. The CDR3 DNA reads TGTGCTAGTGGTTTGCTCCTTAGCACAGATACGCAGTATTTT.

This clonotype was found a few times. The rearrangement joins TRBV20-1 to TRBJ1-2; D is perhaps TRBD1 (6 bases). The CDR3 runs to 13 residues. From germline, CDR1 is DFQATT and CDR2 SNEGSKA (reference sequence). Trimming pared 5 bases from V and 6 bases from J, leaving 16 bases between. CDR3 DNA sequence: TGCAGTGCTCACAGGGCGAATGTAAATGGCTACACCTTC. Translating it yields CSAHRANVNGYTF.

This clonotype was observed many times. This chain joins TRBV29-1 and TRBJ2-7, with TRBD1 as a possible D gene (6 bases). The V end lost 6 bases, the J end lost 10 bases, and 28 bases lay between the germline ends. This CDR3 is 15 amino acids long. In germline, CDR1 is SQVTM, CDR2 ANQGSEA. CDR3 loop: CSVRIGGTLRAVQYF. The CDR3 region has the DNA TGCAGCGTCCGCATAGGGGGAACCCTACGAGCAGTCCAGTACTTC.

This clonotype was counted at least ten times. This rearrangement joins TRBV29-1 to TRBJ2-5; 8 positions match TRBD1. Germline V gives CDR1 SQVTM, CDR2 ANQGSEA. Losses at the gene ends were 8 bases for V and 4 bases for J; bases not matched to a gene: 9. CDR3 length equals 13 residues. The CDR3 DNA follows: TGCAGCCTCTTTGACAGGGGTGGAGAGACCCAGTACTTC. Encoded protein: CSLFDRGGETQYF.

This clonotype showed up just a few times. This chain uses TRBV12-5 with TRBJ2-1, with TRBD2 matching 11 bases. The CDR3 loop spans 15 amino acids. Per germline, CDR1 LGHNT and CDR2 FRNRAP. J was trimmed by 8 bases and V by 7 bases; bases with no gene match: 10. The CDR3 nucleotides read TGTGCTAGTGCTCTTAGCGGGAGGGTTGTCGATGAGCAGTTCTTC. Encoded protein: CASALSGRVVDEQFF.

This clonotype was found many times. The rearrangement joins TRBV7-3 to TRBJ2-1; 7 bases are shared with TRBD1. V gave up 5 bases and J gave up 3 bases; unmatched junction bases: 7. From germline, CDR1 is SGHTA and CDR2 FQGTGA. The CDR3 is 15 amino acids. The chain's CDR3 is CASSTTGDGYNEQFF. In nucleotides, the CDR3 is TGTGCCAGCAGCACCACAGGGGACGGCTACAATGAGCAGTTCTTC.

CDR3 sequence (DNA): TGTGCCAGCAGTTACGACGGGCGGGACAATGAGCAGTTCTTC. It specifies CASSYDGRDNEQFF. This sequence joins TRBV6-5 and TRBJ2-1; a possible D gene is TRBD2 (5 bases). Germline V CDR1 and CDR2: MNHEY, SVGAGI. The CDR3 has 14 amino acids. Trimming took 2 bases from V and 5 from J, leaving 10 bases between them.

This chain connects TRBV20-1 to TRBJ2-3, with D unresolved. This CDR3 spans 15 amino acids. The ends were cut back, 3 bases at V and 2 bases at J, with 15 bases in the middle. Germline assignment: CDR1 DFQATT and CDR2 SNEGSKA (reference sequence). CDR3 DNA: TGCAGTGCTAGGGATCCAGACCCGGCCACAGATACGCAGTATTTT. This codes for CSARDPDPATDTQYF.

The chain combines TRBV6-1 with TRBJ2-2; D may be TRBD2 (5 bases). This CDR3 comprises 15 residues. Germline V gives CDR1 MNHNS, CDR2 SASEGT. V lost 7 bases and J lost 3, with 15 bases in between. The CDR3: CASTHGRPDTGELFF. Here the CDR3 DNA reads TGTGCCAGCACCCATGGGAGACCTGACACCGGGGAGCTGTTTTTT.

J is TRBJ1-1 and V is TRBV29-1; 7 bases map to TRBD1. V shed 7 bases and J 0 bases; nucleotides not matched to a gene: 5. This CDR3 comprises 13 residues. The germline V gene encodes CDR1 SQVTM and CDR2 ANQGSEA. The CDR3 DNA is TGCAGCGCCTTGACAGGGATGAACACTGAAGCTTTCTTT. Its protein is CSALTGMNTEAFF.

Of note for this clonotype: A much larger clone sits a single nucleotide away, making a read error possible. CDR3 amino acids: CASSGQGLSKQPQHF. CDR3 bases: TGTGCCAGCAGTGGACAGGGGCTAAGCAAACAGCCCCAGCATTTT. The rearrangement links TRBV12-3 or TRBV12-4 to TRBJ1-5, with 9 bases that match TRBD1. This CDR3 comprises 15 residues.

The J gene is TRBJ1-1, the V gene TRBV7-8; D is unresolved. The CDR3 totals 13 residues. Germline V gives CDR1 SGHVS, CDR2 FQNEAQ. V shed 1 base and J shed 5 bases, with 8 bases lying between them. DNA for the CDR3: TGTGCCAGCAGCTTAGGGGTTAGTACTGAAGCTTTCTTT. Protein product: CASSLGVSTEAFF.

This clonotype was picked up a small number of times. This chain connects TRBV18 to TRBJ2-2, with D possibly called TRBD1 or TRBD2 (5 bases each). V was shortened by 3 bases and J by 1 base, with 12 bases between the two germline ends. Germline-derived CDR1 and CDR2 are KGHSH and LQKENI. The CDR3 is made up of 16 amino acids. The CDR3 spells CASSPREAVNTGELFF. The CDR3 DNA reads TGTGCCAGCTCACCCAGGGAAGCGGTGAACACCGGGGAGCTGTTTTTT.

This clonotype was picked up a small number of times. This sequence joins TRBV29-1 and TRBJ2-1, with 7 bases that match TRBD1. This CDR3 comprises 13 residues. Trimming removed 4 bases from V and 5 bases from J; junction bases left unmatched: 5. The V gene's germline CDR1 is SQVTM and CDR2 ANQGSEA. The CDR3 sequence: CSVGGTGDNEQFF. CDR3 coding DNA: TGCAGCGTTGGTGGCACAGGGGACAATGAGCAGTTCTTC.

This sequence joins TRBV5-1 and TRBJ1-2; weak D call: TRBD1 (6 bases). Germline V gene lookup returns CDR1 SGHRS and CDR2 YFSETQ. V lost 4 bases and J lost 0, with 19 bases in between. The CDR3 is 17 residues long. This CDR3 is CASSKIVGTPTNYGYTF. CDR3 DNA sequence: TGCGCCAGCAGCAAAATAGTCGGGACACCTACTAACTATGGCTACACCTTC.

The genes are TRBV3-1 and TRBJ2-1, with TRBD2 matching over 11 bases. V shed 4 bases and J 6 bases; nucleotides not matched to a gene: 8. This CDR3 contains 16 residues. CDR1 LGHDT and CDR2 YNNKEL come from the germline V gene (reference sequence). CDR3 region: CASSRYTSGSVNEQFF. The CDR3 DNA reads as TGTGCCAGCAGCCGGTATACTAGCGGGAGTGTCAATGAGCAGTTCTTC.

This clonotype has a handful of counts. The rearrangement links TRBV12-3 or TRBV12-4 to TRBJ2-2; the match to TRBD1 covers 7 bases. The CDR3 loop spans 15 amino acids. The ends lost 6 bases at V and 1 base at J; junction bases unmatched: 5. The CDR3 sequence: CASRRQGQNTGELFF. Written as DNA, the CDR3 is TGTGCCAGCAGGAGACAGGGCCAGAACACCGGGGAGCTGTTTTTT.

This clonotype has only a few counts. This chain links TRBV13 with TRBJ2-5; D is uncertain. The V end lost 1 base, the J end lost 5 bases, and 14 bases lay between the germline ends. The germline V gene encodes CDR1 PRHDT and CDR2 FYEKMQ (reference sequence). This CDR3 is 15 amino acids long. The CDR3: CASSLAQPLTETQYF. The CDR3 bases are TGTGCCAGCAGCTTAGCACAGCCCCTTACGGAGACCCAGTACTTC.

This clonotype was picked up many times. The chain couples TRBV29-1 to TRBJ2-7, with D perhaps being TRBD1 or TRBD2 (5 bases each). V was trimmed by 0 bases and J by 4 bases, leaving 19 bases between them. There are 16 residues in the CDR3. Germline-derived CDR1 and CDR2 are SQVTM and ANQGSEA. The CDR3 bases are TGCAGCGTTGAAGATCTCGCGGCGGCAGGGAGTTACGAGCAGTACTTC. Translating it yields CSVEDLAAAGSYEQYF.

This clonotype came up many times. J is TRBJ2-7 and V is TRBV5-6, with 9 bases aligning to TRBD2. The V gene end was trimmed by 4 bases and the J gene end by 6 bases; junction bases not matched to a gene: 14. The CDR3 consists of 16 residues. Germline CDR1 SGHDT, CDR2 YYEEEE. The CDR3 DNA sequence: TGTGCCAGCAGCCCCCCCTTGAGCGGGAGGTCCCGCGAGCAGTACTTC. Encoded protein: CASSPPLSGRSREQYF.

This chain joins TRBV7-9 and TRBJ2-2; D might be TRBD1 (5 bases). Germline-derived CDR1 and CDR2 are SEHNR and FQNEAQ (reference sequence). The CDR3 covers 15 residues. V lost 5 bases and J lost 3, with 13 bases in between. The CDR3 protein is CASSKDVGDTGELFF. As DNA, the CDR3 is TGTGCCAGCAGCAAGGACGTAGGGGACACCGGGGAGCTGTTTTTT.

This clonotype was recorded a few times. The rearrangement uses TRBV5-1 and TRBJ2-7; D may match TRBD1 or TRBD2 (5 bases each). The germline V gene encodes CDR1 SGHRS and CDR2 YFSETQ. The V end lost 7 bases, the J end lost 7 bases, and 21 bases lay between the germline ends. The CDR3 extends over 14 amino acids. CDR3 nucleotide sequence: TGCGCCAGCTTTCGTGGGGGAGATTATAGGGAGCAGTACTTC. This translates into CASFRGGDYREQYF.